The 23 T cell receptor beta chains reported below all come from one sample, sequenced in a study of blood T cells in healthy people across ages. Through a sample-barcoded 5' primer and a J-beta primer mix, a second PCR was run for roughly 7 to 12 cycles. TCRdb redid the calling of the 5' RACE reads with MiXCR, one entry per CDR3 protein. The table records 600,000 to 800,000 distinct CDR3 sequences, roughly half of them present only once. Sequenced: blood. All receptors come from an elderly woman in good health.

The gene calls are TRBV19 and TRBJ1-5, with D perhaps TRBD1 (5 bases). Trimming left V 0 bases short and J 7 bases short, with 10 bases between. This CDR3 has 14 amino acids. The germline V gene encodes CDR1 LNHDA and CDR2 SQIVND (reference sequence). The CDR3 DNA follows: TGTGCCAGTAGTATAGACGGGAGGGACCAGCCCCAGCATTTT. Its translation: CASSIDGRDQPQHF.

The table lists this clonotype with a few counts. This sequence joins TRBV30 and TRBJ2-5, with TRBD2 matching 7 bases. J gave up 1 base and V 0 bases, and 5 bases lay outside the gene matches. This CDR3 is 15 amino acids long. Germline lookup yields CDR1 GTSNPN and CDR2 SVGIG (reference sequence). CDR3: CAWSVGAGTQETQYF. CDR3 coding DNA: TGTGCCTGGAGTGTAGGAGCGGGGACCCAAGAGACCCAGTACTTC.

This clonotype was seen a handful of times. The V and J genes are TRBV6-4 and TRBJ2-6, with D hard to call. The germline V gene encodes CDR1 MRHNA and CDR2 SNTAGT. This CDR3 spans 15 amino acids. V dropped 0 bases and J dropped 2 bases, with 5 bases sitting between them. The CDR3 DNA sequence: TGTGCCAGCAGTGACTCGGGCGCTGGGGCCAACGTCCTGACTTTC. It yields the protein CASSDSGAGANVLTF.

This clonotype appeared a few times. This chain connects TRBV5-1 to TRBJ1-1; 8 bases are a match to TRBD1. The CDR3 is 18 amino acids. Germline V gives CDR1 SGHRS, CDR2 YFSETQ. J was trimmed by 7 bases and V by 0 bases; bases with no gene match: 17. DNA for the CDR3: TGCGCCAGCAGCTTGGATCTTCGTCTATCAGGGGGCGCGAGTGAAGCTTTCTTT. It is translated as CASSLDLRLSGGASEAFF.

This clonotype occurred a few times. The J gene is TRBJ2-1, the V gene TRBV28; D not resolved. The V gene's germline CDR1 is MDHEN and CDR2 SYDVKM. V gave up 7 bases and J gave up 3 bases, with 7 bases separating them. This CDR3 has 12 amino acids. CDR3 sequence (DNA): TGTGCCAGCACCGGCGGCTACAATGAGCAGTTCTTC. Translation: CASTGGYNEQFF.

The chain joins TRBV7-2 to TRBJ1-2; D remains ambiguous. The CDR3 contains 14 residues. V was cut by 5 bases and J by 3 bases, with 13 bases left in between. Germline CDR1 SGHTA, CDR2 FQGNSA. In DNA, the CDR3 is TGTGCCAGCAGCCAAGGGCCGCGAGACTATGGCTACACCTTC. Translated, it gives CASSQGPRDYGYTF.

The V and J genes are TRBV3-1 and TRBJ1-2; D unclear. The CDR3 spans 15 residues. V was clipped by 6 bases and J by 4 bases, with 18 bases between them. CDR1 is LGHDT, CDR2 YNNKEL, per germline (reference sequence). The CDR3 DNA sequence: TGTGCCAGCAGACATCGGCGGGCCCCTTCCTATGGCTACACCTTC. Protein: CASRHRRAPSYGYTF.

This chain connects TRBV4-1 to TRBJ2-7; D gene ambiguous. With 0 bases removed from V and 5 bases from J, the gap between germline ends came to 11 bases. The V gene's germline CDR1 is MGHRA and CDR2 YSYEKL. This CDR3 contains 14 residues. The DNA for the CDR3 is TGCGCCAGCAGCCAAGATCGCCTAGTGGACGAGCAGTACTTC. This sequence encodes CASSQDRLVDEQYF.

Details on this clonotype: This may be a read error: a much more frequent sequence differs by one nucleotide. For the CDR3, the DNA is TGTGCCAGCAGTTCCCCGGTGCCCCCCGGCAGTCCGCAGTATTTT. It specifies CASSSPVPPGSPQYF. This sequence joins TRBV9 and TRBJ2-3; D gene ambiguous. V was pared by 5 bases and J by 10 bases, with 23 bases between. CDR1 and CDR2 (germline): SGDLS, YYNGEE. The CDR3 spans 15 residues.

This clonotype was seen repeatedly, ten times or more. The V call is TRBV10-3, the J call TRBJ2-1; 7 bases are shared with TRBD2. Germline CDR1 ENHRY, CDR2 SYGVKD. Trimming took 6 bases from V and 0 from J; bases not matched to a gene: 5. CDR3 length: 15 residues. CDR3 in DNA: TGTGCCATCAGCGGAGCGGGGAGCTCCTACAATGAGCAGTTCTTC. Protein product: CAISGAGSSYNEQFF.

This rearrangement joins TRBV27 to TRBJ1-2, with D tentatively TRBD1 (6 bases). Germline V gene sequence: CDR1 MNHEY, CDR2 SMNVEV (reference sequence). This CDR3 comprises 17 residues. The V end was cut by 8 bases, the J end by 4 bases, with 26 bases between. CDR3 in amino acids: CASRKATGGEWGYGYTF. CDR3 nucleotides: TGTGCCAGCCGAAAGGCGACAGGTGGAGAATGGGGCTATGGCTACACCTTC.

The CDR3 loop is CASSHYRTSGGTYTGELFF. DNA of the CDR3: TGTGCCAGCAGCCACTATCGGACTAGCGGGGGGACCTACACCGGGGAGCTGTTTTTT. This chain connects TRBV4-2 to TRBJ2-2, with 14 bases matching TRBD2. V trimming: 3 bases; J trimming: 3 bases; junction bases outside the gene matches: 9. The CDR3 has 19 residues. Per germline, CDR1 LGHNA and CDR2 YNFKEQ.

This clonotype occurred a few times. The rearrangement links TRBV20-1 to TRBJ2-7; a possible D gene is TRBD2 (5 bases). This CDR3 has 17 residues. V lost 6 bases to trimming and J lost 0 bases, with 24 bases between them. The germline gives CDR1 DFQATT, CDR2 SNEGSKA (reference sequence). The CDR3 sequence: CSAIEGAGVRTSYEQYF. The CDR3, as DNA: TGCAGTGCAATCGAGGGTGCTGGCGTCCGGACCTCCTACGAGCAGTACTTC.

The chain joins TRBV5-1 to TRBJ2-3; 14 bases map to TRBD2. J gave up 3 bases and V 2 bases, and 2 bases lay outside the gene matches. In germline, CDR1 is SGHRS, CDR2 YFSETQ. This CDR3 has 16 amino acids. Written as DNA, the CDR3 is TGCGCCAGCAGCTTCAGACTAGCGGGAGGGACAGATACGCAGTATTTT. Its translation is CASSFRLAGGTDTQYF.

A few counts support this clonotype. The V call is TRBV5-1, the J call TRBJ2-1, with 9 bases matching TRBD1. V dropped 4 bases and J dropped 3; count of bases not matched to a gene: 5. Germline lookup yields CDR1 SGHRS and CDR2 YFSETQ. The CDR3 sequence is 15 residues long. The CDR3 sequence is CASSRDRGVYNEQFF. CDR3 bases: TGCGCCAGCAGCCGCGACAGGGGGGTCTACAATGAGCAGTTCTTC.

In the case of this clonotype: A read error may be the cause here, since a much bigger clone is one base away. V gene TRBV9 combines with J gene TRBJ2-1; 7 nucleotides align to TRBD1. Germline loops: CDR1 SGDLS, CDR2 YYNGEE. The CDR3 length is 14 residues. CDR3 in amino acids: CARSVGGRNNEQFF. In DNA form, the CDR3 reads TGTGCCCGCAGCGTAGGGGGCCGTAACAATGAGCAGTTCTTC. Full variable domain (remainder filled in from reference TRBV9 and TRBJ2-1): DSGVTQTPKHLITATGQRVTLRCSPRSGDLSVYWYQQSLDQGLQFLIQYYNGEERAKGNILERFSAQQFPDLHSELNLSSLELGDSALYFCARSVGGRNNEQFFGPGTRLTVL.

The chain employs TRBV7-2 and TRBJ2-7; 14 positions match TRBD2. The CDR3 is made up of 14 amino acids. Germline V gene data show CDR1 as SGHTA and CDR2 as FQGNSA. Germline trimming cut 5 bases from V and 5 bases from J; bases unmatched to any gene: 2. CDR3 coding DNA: TGTGCCAGCAGCCCGACTAGCGGGAGGGACGAGCAGTACTTC. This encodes CASSPTSGRDEQYF.

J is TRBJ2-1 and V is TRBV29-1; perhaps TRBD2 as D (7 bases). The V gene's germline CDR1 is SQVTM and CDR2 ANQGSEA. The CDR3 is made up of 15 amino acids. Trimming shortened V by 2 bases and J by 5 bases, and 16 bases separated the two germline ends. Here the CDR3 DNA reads TGCAGCGTTGAATCGCTGGGGGCGGGGGACAATGAGCAGTTCTTC. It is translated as CSVESLGAGDNEQFF.

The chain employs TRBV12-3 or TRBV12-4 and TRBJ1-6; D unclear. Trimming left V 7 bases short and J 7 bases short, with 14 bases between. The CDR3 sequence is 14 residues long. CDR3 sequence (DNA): TGTGCCAGCACCCCGTCGGGCTTGAATTCACCCCTCCACTTT. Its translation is CASTPSGLNSPLHF.

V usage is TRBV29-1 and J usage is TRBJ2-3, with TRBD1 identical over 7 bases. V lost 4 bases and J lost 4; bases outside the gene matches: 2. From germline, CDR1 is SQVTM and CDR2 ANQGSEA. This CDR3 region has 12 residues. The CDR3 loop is CSVGQGADTQYF. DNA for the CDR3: TGCAGCGTTGGCCAGGGGGCAGATACGCAGTATTTT.

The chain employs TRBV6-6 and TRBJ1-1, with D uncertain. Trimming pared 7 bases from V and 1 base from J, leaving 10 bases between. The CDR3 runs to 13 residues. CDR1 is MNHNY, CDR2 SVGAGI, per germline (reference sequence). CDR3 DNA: TGTGCCAGCATCCTGACCCAGAACACTGAAGCTTTCTTT. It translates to CASILTQNTEAFF.

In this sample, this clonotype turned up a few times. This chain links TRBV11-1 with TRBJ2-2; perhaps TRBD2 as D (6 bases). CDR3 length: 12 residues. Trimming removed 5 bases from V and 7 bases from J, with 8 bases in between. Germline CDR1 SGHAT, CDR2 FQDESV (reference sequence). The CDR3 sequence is CASSGGGGELFF. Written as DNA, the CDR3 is TGTGCCAGCAGCGGGGGAGGCGGGGAGCTGTTTTTT.

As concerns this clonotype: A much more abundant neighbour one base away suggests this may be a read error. CDR3 coding DNA: TGTGCCAGCAGCTTAACAAGGGCACAGAGGAATGAGCAGTTCTTC. Its protein product is CASSLTRAQRNEQFF. The chain employs TRBV7-3 and TRBJ2-1; D ambiguous. Trimming left V 0 bases short and J 7 bases short, with 13 bases between. Germline V CDR1 and CDR2: SGHTA, FQGTGA. This CDR3 region has 15 residues.